Presented here are 2 T cell receptor beta chains from one specimen sequenced in a study of cytotoxic CD8 clonotypes in ibrutinib-treated CLL. Repertoires were generated with immunoSEQ multiplex PCR, while TCRdb's copy carries only in-frame clones and drops some. Among 130,000 or so clones, approximately 85% were seen once, and the ten largest hold under 2.5%. The sample here was PBMCs, taken after 24 months of ibrutinib treatment. The receptor source for this set is a human donor with chronic lymphocytic leukemia.

The chain links TRBV7-2 to TRBJ1-1, with 7 bases identical to TRBD1. Germline V gives CDR1 SGHTA, CDR2 FQGNSA. J lost 4 bases, V lost 4 bases, and 3 bases had no gene match. The CDR3 covers 13 residues. CDR3 sequence (DNA): TGTGCCAGCAGCTCGACAGGGTTCACTGAAGCTTTCTTT. It translates to CASSSTGFTEAFF. Variable domain in full (rest from reference TRBV7-2 and TRBJ1-1): GAGVSQSPSNKVTEKGKDVELRCDPISGHTALYWYRQSLGQGLEFLIYFQGNSAPDKSGLPSDRFSAERTGGSVSTLTIQRTQQEDSAVYLCASSSTGFTEAFFGQGTRLTVV.

This clone has a handful of counts. The V gene is TRBV4-1, the J gene TRBJ2-1, with 8 nucleotides matching TRBD1. The CDR3 is 15 amino acids. Germline trimming cut 6 bases from V and 4 bases from J; bases unmatched to any gene: 8. Germline CDR1 reads MGHRA; CDR2 reads YSYEKL. The CDR3 region is CASRETGQAYNEQFF. The CDR3 nucleotides are TGCGCCAGCAGGGAAACGGGACAGGCGTACAATGAGCAGTTCTTC.